Presented here are 28 T cell receptor beta chains from one specimen sequenced in a study of blood T cell repertoires in COVID-19. This table comes from immunoSEQ multiplex PCR, and its TCRdb copy is limited to in-frame clones, with some not included. The sample gives about 63,000 clones, 70% to 90% of which show up once; around 4.1% is in the top ten. Material for sequencing was PBMCs or T cells enriched from blood (not recorded which). These receptors were collected from a woman aged 40 to 50 with acute COVID-19.

This clone was recorded once. This chain uses TRBV7-9 with TRBJ1-4; possible D gene TRBD1, 6 bases. The CDR3 covers 12 residues. The V gene's germline CDR1 is SEHNR and CDR2 FQNEAQ (reference sequence). V gave up 9 bases and J gave up 4 bases, with 9 bases separating them. The DNA of the CDR3 is TGTGCCAGTGGACAGATTAATGAAAAACTGTTTTTT. Amino acid sequence: CASGQINEKLFF.

V gene TRBV7-9 combines with J gene TRBJ1-5, with D possibly matching TRBD1 (5 bases). The germline CDR1 and CDR2 sequences are SEHNR and FQNEAQ (reference sequence). The CDR3 spans 14 residues. Trimming took 5 bases from V and 5 from J, leaving 13 bases between them. CDR3 loop: CASSPTGEDQPQHF. CDR3 DNA: TGTGCCAGCAGCCCAACGGGGGAGGATCAGCCCCAGCATTTT.

The chain links TRBV5-1 to TRBJ2-1; possibly TRBD1 for D (5 bases). Deletions cut 4 bases from V and 8 bases from J, with 13 bases between. Germline V gene data show CDR1 as SGHRS and CDR2 as YFSETQ. This CDR3 is built from 13 residues. For the CDR3, the DNA is TGCGCCAGCAGCCTAGGGGTTACGGATGAGCAGTTCTTC. As protein: CASSLGVTDEQFF.

This sequence joins TRBV25-1 and TRBJ1-1, with TRBD1 matching 9 bases. The V gene end was trimmed by 8 bases and the J gene end by 5 bases; junction bases not matched to a gene: 6. Germline assignment: CDR1 MGHDK and CDR2 SYGVNS. The CDR3 has 13 residues. The CDR3 region is CASGDRGRTEAFF. CDR3 bases: TGTGCCAGCGGCGACAGGGGGAGGACTGAAGCTTTCTTT.

The gene calls are TRBV10-1 and TRBJ1-6; TRBD1 is a possible D gene (6 bases). Germline V gene data show CDR1 as WNHNN and CDR2 as SYGVQD (reference sequence). The length of the CDR3 is 14 residues. V lost 5 bases, J lost 4 bases, and 9 bases lay in between. The CDR3 protein is CASSPGQYNSPLHF. The CDR3 DNA follows: TGCGCCAGCAGTCCGGGACAATATAATTCACCCCTCCACTTT.

The genes are TRBV6-5 and TRBJ1-1, with a possible D match to TRBD1 (5 bases). The V and J ends lost 10 bases and 2 bases respectively, with 20 bases between them. Germline values: CDR1 MNHEY, CDR2 SVGAGI. This CDR3 is built from 15 residues. The chain's CDR3 is CANEYYGGLNTEAFF. In nucleotides, the CDR3 is TGTGCCAATGAGTATTACGGGGGTTTAAACACTGAAGCTTTCTTT.

This chain uses TRBV28 with TRBJ1-2; D is unclear. This CDR3 is built from 14 residues. V lost 7 bases and J lost 4, with 16 bases in between. The germline V gene encodes CDR1 MDHEN and CDR2 SYDVKM. In DNA form, the CDR3 reads TGTGCCAGCACTACTGGAGTATTCCCCTATGGCTACACCTTC. It is translated as CASTTGVFPYGYTF.

The chain links TRBV7-9 to TRBJ1-5; 8 bases fit TRBD1. The CDR3 has 15 residues. V lost 5 bases to trimming and J lost 3 bases; unmatched junction nucleotides: 6. CDR1 and CDR2 (germline): SEHNR, FQNEAQ (reference sequence). This chain's CDR3 is CASSQGTGINQPQHF. CDR3 nucleotides: TGTGCCAGCAGCCAGGGGACAGGCATCAATCAGCCCCAGCATTTT.

V usage is TRBV7-9 and J usage is TRBJ2-3, with TRBD2 identical over 14 bases. The CDR3 loop spans 18 amino acids. J was trimmed by 0 bases and V by 5 bases; bases with no gene match: 7. Germline V gene data show CDR1 as SEHNR and CDR2 as FQNEAQ (reference sequence). The CDR3 sequence is CASSSGLAGGLSTDTQYF. DNA for the CDR3: TGTGCCAGCAGCAGTGGACTAGCGGGGGGCCTTAGCACAGATACGCAGTATTTT.

CDR3 loop: CASSQGRGAFF. The CDR3 coding sequence is TGTGCCAGCAGCCAGGGCAGGGGAGCTTTCTTT. The rearrangement links TRBV3-1 (or the pseudogene TRBV3-2) to TRBJ1-1, with D perhaps matching TRBD1 (6 bases). Between the trimmed V and J ends, which lost 3 bases and 10 bases, there was a span of 9 bases. Per the germline V gene, CDR1 is LGHDT and CDR2 is YNNKEL (reference sequence). This CDR3 has 11 amino acids.

CDR3 nucleotide sequence: TGTGCCAGTACCCAGGTCGCCTTCTCTGGGGCCAACGTCCTGACTTTC. Residues: CASTQVAFSGANVLTF. V and J are TRBV19 and TRBJ2-6, with D unclear. V was pared by 7 bases and J by 0 bases, with 13 bases between. This CDR3 has 16 residues. In germline, CDR1 is LNHDA, CDR2 SQIVND (reference sequence). The full variable domain, rest sourced from reference TRBV19 and TRBJ2-6, is DGGITQSPKYLFRKEGQNVTLSCEQNLNHDAMYWYRQDPGQGLRLIYYSQIVNDFQKGDIAEGYSVSREKKESFPLTVTSAQKNPTAFYLCASTQVAFSGANVLTFGAGSRLTVL.

The rearrangement links TRBV19 to TRBJ1-2; D not resolved. CDR1 LNHDA and CDR2 SQIVND come from the germline V gene (reference sequence). Trimming left V 3 bases short and J 0 bases short, with 11 bases between. The CDR3 extends over 15 amino acids. The CDR3 nucleotides are TGTGCCAGTAGTATTTCGCGGGCCGCTAACTATGGCTACACCTTC. It specifies CASSISRAANYGYTF.

This clone was found once. J is TRBJ2-2 and V is TRBV11-2, with 7 bases identical to TRBD2. The trim removed 5 bases at V and 6 bases at J, leaving 9 bases unmatched. This CDR3 has 15 amino acids. CDR1 and CDR2 from the germline V gene are SGHAT and FQNNGV. The CDR3 bases are TGTGCCAGCAGCCCCTGGGGGGGGTCGTCCGGGGAGCTGTTTTTT. Its translation is CASSPWGGSSGELFF.

V gene TRBV28 combines with J gene TRBJ1-4; the D is unclear. V was cut by 2 bases and J by 8 bases, with 9 bases left in between. This CDR3 contains 13 residues. CDR1 and CDR2 from the germline V gene are MDHEN and SYDVKM. CDR3 amino acids: CASSLGSGEKLFF. CDR3 DNA sequence: TGTGCCAGCAGTTTAGGGTCCGGGGAAAAACTGTTTTTT. Drawing the rest from reference TRBV28 and TRBJ1-4, the complete variable domain is DVKVTQSSRYLVKRTGEKVFLECVQDMDHENMFWYRQDPGLGLRLIYFSYDVKMKEKGDIPEGYSVSREKKERFSLILESASTNQTSMYLCASSLGSGEKLFFGSGTQLSVL.

This chain's CDR3 is CASSVQGGRYNEQFF. CDR3 DNA sequence: TGTGCCAGCAGCGTGCAGGGTGGACGGTACAATGAGCAGTTCTTC. This sequence joins TRBV7-8 and TRBJ2-1; weak D call: TRBD1 (5 bases). The CDR3 has 15 amino acids. From germline, CDR1 is SGHVS and CDR2 FQNEAQ. Trimming stripped 5 bases from V and 4 bases from J, with 15 bases between.

The chain joins TRBV13 to TRBJ2-7; perhaps TRBD1 as D (7 bases). Germline V gives CDR1 PRHDT, CDR2 FYEKMQ (reference sequence). The CDR3 length is 15 residues. V lost 5 bases and J lost 2, with 16 bases in between. CDR3 in amino acids: CASSPPRGETYEQYF. In DNA, the CDR3 is TGTGCCAGCAGCCCCCCCAGGGGGGAAACCTACGAGCAGTACTTC.

Here the CDR3 DNA reads TGTGCCAGCAGCTTGGTGCCTAGCGGGACCTATACCTACGAGCAGTACGTC. This encodes CASSLVPSGTYTYEQYV. This sequence joins TRBV5-5 and TRBJ2-7; 9 bases agree with TRBD2. This CDR3 is built from 17 residues. Germline CDR1 reads SGHKS; CDR2 reads YYEKEE (reference sequence). V lost 0 bases and J lost 2; bases outside the gene matches: 9.

This chain joins TRBV7-2 and TRBJ2-5, with TRBD2 matching 8 bases. Germline V CDR1 and CDR2: SGHTA, FQGNSA. With V trimmed by 3 bases and J by 3 bases, 0 bases remained unmatched. The CDR3 is made up of 13 amino acids. CDR3 bases: TGTGCCAGCAGCTTGCGGGGGGAAGAGACCCAGTACTTC. This translates into CASSLRGEETQYF.

V usage is TRBV29-1 and J usage is TRBJ2-1, with 10 nucleotides matching TRBD1. The CDR3 runs to 14 residues. The junction had 11 bases not matched to a gene; V was cut back by 6 bases and J by 9 bases. Germline CDR1 SQVTM, CDR2 ANQGSEA. The CDR3 loop is CSVSPGTGDFEQFF. In nucleotides, the CDR3 is TGCAGCGTATCGCCTGGGACAGGGGATTTTGAGCAGTTCTTC.

The chain employs TRBV11-3 and TRBJ2-7, with TRBD2 as a possible D gene (6 bases). Germline V CDR1 and CDR2: SGHNT, YENEEA. Trimming removed 10 bases at V and 9 bases at J, with 19 bases between. The CDR3 covers 12 residues. The CDR3 loop is CATLHGGIAQYV. In DNA form, the CDR3 reads TGTGCCACCCTACATGGGGGGATCGCGCAGTACGTC.

The rearrangement uses TRBV6-4 and TRBJ1-1, with 10 nucleotides matching TRBD1. V shed 6 bases, J shed 4 bases, and the junction held 17 bases outside the gene matches. Germline CDR1 reads MRHNA; CDR2 reads SNTAGT. CDR3 length: 18 residues. CDR3 bases: TGTGCCAGCAGCCCAGAGCCACGACAGGGGGCGAGGACCACTGAAGCTTTCTTT. Protein product: CASSPEPRQGARTTEAFF.

The chain uses TRBV5-4 and TRBJ1-5; the match to TRBD1 covers 8 bases. Germline V gene lookup returns CDR1 SGHNT and CDR2 YYREEE (reference sequence). Germline trimming cut 2 bases from V and 1 base from J; bases unmatched to any gene: 2. The CDR3 is 15 residues long. The CDR3 is CASSLDRGSNQPQHF. The CDR3 DNA is TGTGCCAGCAGCTTAGACAGGGGAAGCAATCAGCCCCAGCATTTT.

This chain connects TRBV5-1 to TRBJ2-5; D perhaps matches TRBD1 (6 bases). Between the trimmed V and J ends, which lost 0 bases and 1 base, there was a span of 13 bases. This CDR3 comprises 16 residues. Germline CDR1 is SGHRS and CDR2 is YFSETQ. For the CDR3, the DNA is TGCGCCAGCAGCTTGGGGGACATAGGAGTCCAAGAGACCCAGTACTTC. Translation: CASSLGDIGVQETQYF. The whole variable domain, filled in from reference TRBV5-1 and TRBJ2-5, reads KAGVTQTPRYLIKTRGQQVTLSCSPISGHRSVSWYQQTPGQGLQFLFEYFSETQRNKGNFPGRFSGRQFSNSRSEMNVSTLELGDSALYLCASSLGDIGVQETQYFGPGTRLLVL.

The chain employs TRBV27 and TRBJ2-3; 7 bases align to TRBD1. The CDR3 contains 15 residues. After removal of 4 bases from V and 2 bases from J, the junction contained 6 bases not matched to a gene. Looked up from germline, CDR1 is MNHEY and CDR2 is SMNVEV (reference sequence). In DNA form, the CDR3 reads TGTGCCAGCAGTTCAGGGGACAGATTCACAGATACGCAGTATTTT. Amino acids: CASSSGDRFTDTQYF.

The V call is TRBV5-1, the J call TRBJ1-5, with D possibly being TRBD1 (6 bases). Germline V gene lookup returns CDR1 SGHRS and CDR2 YFSETQ. Trimming cost V 0 bases and J 5 bases, with 12 bases left between them. This CDR3 comprises 15 residues. The CDR3 bases are TGCGCCAGCAGCTTGGCAGGGGACGGGTATCAGCCCCAGCATTTT. Its protein product is CASSLAGDGYQPQHF.

The chain combines TRBV6-4 with TRBJ2-3, with 9 bases aligning to TRBD2. This CDR3 contains 16 residues. The V gene end was trimmed by 0 bases and the J gene end by 6 bases; junction bases not matched to a gene: 7. CDR1 is MRHNA, CDR2 SNTAGT, per germline. DNA of the CDR3: TGTGCCAGCAGTGACTCGACTAGCGGCTTCACGGATACGCAGTATTTT. The encoded protein is CASSDSTSGFTDTQYF.

The rearrangement uses TRBV9 and TRBJ2-7, with 15 positions matching TRBD2. The germline V gene encodes CDR1 SGDLS and CDR2 YYNGEE. Trimming at V came to 0 bases and at J to 7 bases, leaving 11 bases not matched to a gene. CDR3 size: 18 residues. CDR3 in amino acids: CASSVGVGLAGGPKEQYF. The CDR3 DNA reads as TGTGCCAGCAGCGTAGGCGTAGGACTAGCGGGAGGGCCTAAGGAGCAGTACTTC.

The chain has TRBV4-2 and TRBJ2-7; tentatively, D is TRBD2 (5 bases). The V end lost 1 base, the J end lost 0 bases, and 13 bases lay between the germline ends. The V gene's germline CDR1 is LGHNA and CDR2 YNFKEQ. The CDR3 contains 16 residues. In DNA, the CDR3 is TGTGCCAGCAGCCAAGCCGCGGGCGACGTCTCCTACGAGCAGTACTTC. Translation gives CASSQAAGDVSYEQYF.